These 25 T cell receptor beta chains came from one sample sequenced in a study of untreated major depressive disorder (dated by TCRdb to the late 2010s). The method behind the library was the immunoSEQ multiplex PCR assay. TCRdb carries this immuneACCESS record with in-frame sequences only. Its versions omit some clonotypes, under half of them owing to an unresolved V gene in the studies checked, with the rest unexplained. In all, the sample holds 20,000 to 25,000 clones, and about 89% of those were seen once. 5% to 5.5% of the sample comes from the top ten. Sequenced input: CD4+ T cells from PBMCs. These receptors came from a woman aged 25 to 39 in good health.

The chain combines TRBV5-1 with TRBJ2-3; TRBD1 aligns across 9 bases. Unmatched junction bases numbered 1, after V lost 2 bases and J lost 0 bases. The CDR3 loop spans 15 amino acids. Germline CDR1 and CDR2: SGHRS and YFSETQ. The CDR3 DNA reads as TGCGCCAGCAGCTTACAGGGGGCCAGCACAGATACGCAGTATTTT. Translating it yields CASSLQGASTDTQYF.

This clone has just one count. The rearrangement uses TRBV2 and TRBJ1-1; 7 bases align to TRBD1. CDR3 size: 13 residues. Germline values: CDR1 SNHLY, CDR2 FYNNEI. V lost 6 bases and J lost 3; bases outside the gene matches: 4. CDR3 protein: CASRWTGDTEAFF. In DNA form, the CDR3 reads TGTGCCAGCAGGTGGACAGGTGACACTGAAGCTTTCTTT.

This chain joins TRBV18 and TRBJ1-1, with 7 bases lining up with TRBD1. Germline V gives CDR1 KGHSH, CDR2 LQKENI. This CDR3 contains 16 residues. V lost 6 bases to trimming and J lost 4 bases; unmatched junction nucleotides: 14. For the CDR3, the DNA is TGTGCCAGCTCCCAGGGAGGGGGCTATGAGGGCACTGAAGCTTTCTTT. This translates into CASSQGGGYEGTEAFF.

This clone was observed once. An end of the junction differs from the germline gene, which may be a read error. The CDR3 loop reads CASSPGFNYDYTF. In DNA, the CDR3 is TGTGCCAGCTCACCAGGGTTTAACTATGACTACACCTTC. This chain uses TRBV18 with TRBJ1-2, with no clear D. Germline CDR1 and CDR2: KGHSH and LQKENI. CDR3 length: 13 residues.

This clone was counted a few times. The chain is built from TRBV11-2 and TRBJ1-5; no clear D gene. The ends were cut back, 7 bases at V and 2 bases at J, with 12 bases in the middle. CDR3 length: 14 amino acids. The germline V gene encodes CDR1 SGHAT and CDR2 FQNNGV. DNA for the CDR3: TGTGCCAGCACCCCGGGAGGAGGCAATCAGCCCCAGCATTTT. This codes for CASTPGGGNQPQHF.

CDR3 loop: CASSTGNRNTEAFF. CDR3 nucleotides: TGTGCCAGTAGTACGGGGAACCGGAACACTGAAGCTTTCTTT. V gene TRBV19 combines with J gene TRBJ1-1, with D uncertain. CDR3 length: 14 residues. Trimming shortened V by 4 bases and J by 1 base, and 10 bases separated the two germline ends. Per germline, CDR1 LNHDA and CDR2 SQIVND (reference sequence).

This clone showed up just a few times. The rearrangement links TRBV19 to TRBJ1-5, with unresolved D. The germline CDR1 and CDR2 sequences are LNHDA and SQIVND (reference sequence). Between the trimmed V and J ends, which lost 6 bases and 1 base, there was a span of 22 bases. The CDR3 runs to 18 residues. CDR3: CASSPRPYGELSNQPQHF. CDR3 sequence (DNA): TGTGCCAGTAGCCCAAGACCTTACGGGGAACTCAGCAATCAGCCCCAGCATTTT.

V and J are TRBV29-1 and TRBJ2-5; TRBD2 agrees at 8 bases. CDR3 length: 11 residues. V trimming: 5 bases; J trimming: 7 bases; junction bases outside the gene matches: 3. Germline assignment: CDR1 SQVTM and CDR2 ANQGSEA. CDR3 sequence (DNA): TGCAGCGTTATAGCGGGGTGGACCCAGTACTTC. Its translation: CSVIAGWTQYF.

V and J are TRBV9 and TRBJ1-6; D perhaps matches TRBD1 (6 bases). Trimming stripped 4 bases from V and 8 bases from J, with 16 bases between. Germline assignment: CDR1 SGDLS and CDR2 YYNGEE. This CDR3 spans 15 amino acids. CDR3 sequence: CASSPRDIGYSPLHF. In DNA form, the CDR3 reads TGTGCCAGCAGCCCCCGGGACATAGGGTATTCACCCCTCCACTTT.

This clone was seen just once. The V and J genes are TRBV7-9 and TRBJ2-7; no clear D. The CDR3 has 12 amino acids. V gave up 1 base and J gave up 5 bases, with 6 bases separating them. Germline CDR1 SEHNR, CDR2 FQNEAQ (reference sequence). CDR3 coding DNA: TGTGCCAGCAGCTTAGAAGGTAACGAGCAGTACTTC. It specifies CASSLEGNEQYF.

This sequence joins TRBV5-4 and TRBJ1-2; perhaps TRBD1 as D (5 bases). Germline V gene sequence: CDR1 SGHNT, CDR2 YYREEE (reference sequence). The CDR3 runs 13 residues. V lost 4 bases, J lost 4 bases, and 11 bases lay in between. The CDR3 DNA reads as TGTGCCAGCAGCCCGGGGGGGATCTATGGCTACACCTTC. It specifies CASSPGGIYGYTF.

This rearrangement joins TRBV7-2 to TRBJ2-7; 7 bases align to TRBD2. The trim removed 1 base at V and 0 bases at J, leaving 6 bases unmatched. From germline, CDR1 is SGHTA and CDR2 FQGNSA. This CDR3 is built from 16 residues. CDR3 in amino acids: CASSLGVGGSSYEQYF. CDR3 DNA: TGTGCCAGCAGCTTAGGTGTCGGGGGGAGCTCCTACGAGCAGTACTTC.

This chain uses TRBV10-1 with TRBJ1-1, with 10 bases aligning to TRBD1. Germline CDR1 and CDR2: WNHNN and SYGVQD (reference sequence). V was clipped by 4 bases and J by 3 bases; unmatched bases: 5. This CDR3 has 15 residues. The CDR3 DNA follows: TGCGCCAGCAGTGGACAGGGGGCGCCGGACACTGAAGCTTTCTTT. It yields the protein CASSGQGAPDTEAFF.

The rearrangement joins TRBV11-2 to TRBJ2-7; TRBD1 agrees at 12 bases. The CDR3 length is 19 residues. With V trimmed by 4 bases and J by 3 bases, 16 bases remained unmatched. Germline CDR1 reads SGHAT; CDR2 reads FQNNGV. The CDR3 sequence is CASSYRAPGQGAMGYEQYF. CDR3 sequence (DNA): TGTGCCAGCAGCTACAGGGCACCGGGACAGGGGGCGATGGGCTACGAGCAGTACTTC.

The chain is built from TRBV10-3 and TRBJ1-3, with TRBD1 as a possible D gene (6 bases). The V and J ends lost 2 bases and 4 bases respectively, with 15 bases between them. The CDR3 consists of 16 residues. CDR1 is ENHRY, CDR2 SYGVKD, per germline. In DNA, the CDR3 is TGTGCCATCAGTGAGGACCCGGGGGCCGAAGGAAACACCATATATTTT. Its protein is CAISEDPGAEGNTIYF.

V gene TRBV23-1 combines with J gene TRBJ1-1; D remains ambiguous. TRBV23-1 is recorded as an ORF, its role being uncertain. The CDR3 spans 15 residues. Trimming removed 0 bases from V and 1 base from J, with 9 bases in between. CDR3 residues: CASSQSSGANTEAFF. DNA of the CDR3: TGCGCCAGCAGTCAATCTTCAGGAGCGAACACTGAAGCTTTCTTT.

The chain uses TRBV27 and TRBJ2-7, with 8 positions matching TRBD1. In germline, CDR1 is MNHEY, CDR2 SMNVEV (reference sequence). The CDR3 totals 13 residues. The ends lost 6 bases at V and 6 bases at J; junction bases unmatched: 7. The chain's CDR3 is CASSRQGLGEQYF. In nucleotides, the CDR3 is TGTGCCAGCAGCCGACAGGGGTTGGGCGAGCAGTACTTC.

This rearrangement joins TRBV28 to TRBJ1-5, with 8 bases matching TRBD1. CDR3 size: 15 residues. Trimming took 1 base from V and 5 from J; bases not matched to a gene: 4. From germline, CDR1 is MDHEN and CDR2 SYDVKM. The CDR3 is CASSLSGGDHQPQHF. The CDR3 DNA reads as TGTGCCAGCAGTTTATCAGGGGGCGACCATCAGCCCCAGCATTTT.

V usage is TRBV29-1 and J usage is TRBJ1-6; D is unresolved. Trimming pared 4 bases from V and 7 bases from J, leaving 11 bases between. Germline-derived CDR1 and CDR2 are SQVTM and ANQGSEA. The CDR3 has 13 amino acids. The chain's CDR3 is CSVGAGGNSPLHF. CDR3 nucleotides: TGCAGCGTTGGCGCAGGAGGGAATTCACCCCTCCACTTT.

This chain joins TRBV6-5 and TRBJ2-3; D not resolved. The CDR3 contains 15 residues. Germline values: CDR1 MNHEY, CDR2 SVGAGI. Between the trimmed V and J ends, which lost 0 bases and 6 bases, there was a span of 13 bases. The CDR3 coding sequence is TGTGCCAGCAGTTACTCGATAGGTGCCGGGGATACGCAGTATTTT. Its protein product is CASSYSIGAGDTQYF.

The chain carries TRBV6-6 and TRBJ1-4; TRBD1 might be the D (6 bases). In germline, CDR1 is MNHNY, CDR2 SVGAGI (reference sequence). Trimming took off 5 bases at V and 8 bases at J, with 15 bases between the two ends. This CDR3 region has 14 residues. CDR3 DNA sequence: TGTGCCAGCAGTCCAGGGGCGATAAGAGAAAAACTGTTTTTT. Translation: CASSPGAIREKLFF.

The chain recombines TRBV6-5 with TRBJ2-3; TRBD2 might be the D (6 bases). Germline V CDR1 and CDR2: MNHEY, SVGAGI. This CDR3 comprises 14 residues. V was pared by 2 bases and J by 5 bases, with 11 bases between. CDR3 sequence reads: CASSYAGSQDTQYF. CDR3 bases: TGTGCCAGCAGTTACGCGGGGTCGCAAGATACGCAGTATTTT.

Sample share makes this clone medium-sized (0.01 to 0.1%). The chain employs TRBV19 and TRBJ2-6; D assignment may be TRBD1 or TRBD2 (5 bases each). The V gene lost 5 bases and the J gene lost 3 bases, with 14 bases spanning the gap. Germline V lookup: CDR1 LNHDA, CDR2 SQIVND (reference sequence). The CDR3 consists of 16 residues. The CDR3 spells CASSAQGEIGANVLTF. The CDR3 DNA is TGTGCCAGTAGTGCTCAGGGAGAAATTGGGGCCAACGTCCTGACTTTC.

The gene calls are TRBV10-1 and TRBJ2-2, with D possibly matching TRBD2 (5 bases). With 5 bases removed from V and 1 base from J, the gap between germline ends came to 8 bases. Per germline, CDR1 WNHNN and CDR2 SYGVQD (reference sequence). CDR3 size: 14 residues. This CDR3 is CASSPSGNTGELFF. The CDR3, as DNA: TGCGCCAGCAGTCCGAGCGGGAACACCGGGGAGCTGTTTTTT.

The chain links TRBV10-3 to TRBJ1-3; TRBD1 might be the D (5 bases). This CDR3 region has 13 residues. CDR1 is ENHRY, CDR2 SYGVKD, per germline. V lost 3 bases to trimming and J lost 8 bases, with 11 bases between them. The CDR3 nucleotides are TGTGCCATCAGTGATGGGACCTGGGACACCATATATTTT. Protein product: CAISDGTWDTIYF.